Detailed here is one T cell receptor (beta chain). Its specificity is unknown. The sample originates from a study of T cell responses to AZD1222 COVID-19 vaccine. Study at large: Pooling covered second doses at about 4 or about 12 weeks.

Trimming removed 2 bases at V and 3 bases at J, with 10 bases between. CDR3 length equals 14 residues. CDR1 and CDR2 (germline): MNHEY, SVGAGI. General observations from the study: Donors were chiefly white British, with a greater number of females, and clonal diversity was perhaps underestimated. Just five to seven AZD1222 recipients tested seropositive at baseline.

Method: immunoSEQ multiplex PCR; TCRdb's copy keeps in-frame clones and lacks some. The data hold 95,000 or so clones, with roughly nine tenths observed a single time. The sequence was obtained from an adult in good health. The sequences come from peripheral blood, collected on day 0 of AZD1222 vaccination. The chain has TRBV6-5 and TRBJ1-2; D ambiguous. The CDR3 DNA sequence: TGTGCCAGCAGTTACCGACTTGACGACTATGGCTACACCTTC. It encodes CASSYRLDDYGYTF.